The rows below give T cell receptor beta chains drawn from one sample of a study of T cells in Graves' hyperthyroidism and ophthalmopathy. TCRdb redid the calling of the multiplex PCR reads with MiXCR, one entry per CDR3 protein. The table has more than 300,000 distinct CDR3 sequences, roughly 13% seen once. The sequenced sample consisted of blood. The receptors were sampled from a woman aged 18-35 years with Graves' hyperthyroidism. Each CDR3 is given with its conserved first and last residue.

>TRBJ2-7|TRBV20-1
CSADPRESYEQYF
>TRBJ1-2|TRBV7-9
CASTLTMGESYGYTF
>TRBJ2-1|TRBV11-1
CASSPMVRFGNEQFF
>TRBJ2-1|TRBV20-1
CSVASPGYNEQFF
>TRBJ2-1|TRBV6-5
CASSYLGTGGGNEQFF
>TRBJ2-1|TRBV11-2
CASRSLAGRTYNEQFF
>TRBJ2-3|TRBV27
CASQPLAVGTDTQYF
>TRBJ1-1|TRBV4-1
CASSQHEGTEAFF
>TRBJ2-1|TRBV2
CASSDLGPQGGFF
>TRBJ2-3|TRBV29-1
CSAEPGGGGADTQYF
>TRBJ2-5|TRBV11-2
CASSPTMTSGRGETQYF
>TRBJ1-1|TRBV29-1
CSVEQVAPAFF
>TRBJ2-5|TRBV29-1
CSVDRGPQETQYF
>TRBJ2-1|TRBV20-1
CSARAWRNYNEQFF
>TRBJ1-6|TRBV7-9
CASSPAQGDSPLHF
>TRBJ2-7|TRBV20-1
CSARGDGEQYF
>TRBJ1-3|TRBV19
CASSLNLGQSSGNTIYF
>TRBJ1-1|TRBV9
CASSKAGATEAFF
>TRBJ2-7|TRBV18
CACSGSYEQYF
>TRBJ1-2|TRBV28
CASSLGEGLYGYTF
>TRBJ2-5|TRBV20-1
CSARDGLAVRETQYF
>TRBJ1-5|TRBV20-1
CSARGGGGYSNQPQHF
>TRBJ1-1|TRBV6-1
CATIEVNTEAFF
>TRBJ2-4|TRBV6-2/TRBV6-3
CASSLGQGGSDIQYF
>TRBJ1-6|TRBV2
CAIRGGDGASPLHF
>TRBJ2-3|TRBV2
CASSENPVGTQYF
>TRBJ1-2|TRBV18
CASSRGESHGYTF
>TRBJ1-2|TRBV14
CASSQAEGGYTF
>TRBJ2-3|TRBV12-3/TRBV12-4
CASSKLAGITDTQYF
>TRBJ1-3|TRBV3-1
CASSQGTRLGNTIYF
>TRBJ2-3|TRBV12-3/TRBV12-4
CASSLSSGLWKTDTQYF
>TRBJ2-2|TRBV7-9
CASSSLAGENTGELFF
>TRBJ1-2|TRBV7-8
CASSLDRVRYGYTF
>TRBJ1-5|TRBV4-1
CASSQDRQSPYQPQHF
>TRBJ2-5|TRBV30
CAWTQSETQYF